This TCR beta chain comes out of a study of cytomegalovirus exposure and HLA in healthy donors. Turning to this clone: Its antigen is as yet unknown.

A multiplex PCR was run with 60 Vbeta primers and 13 Jbeta primers. Assay used: immunoSEQ multiplex PCR; TCRdb lists only in-frame clones, some missing. The sample consists of some 150,000 clones, roughly four fifths of them appearing once. Whole-study results and caveats: A missense DCLRE1C variant was associated with V- and J-gene trimming of TCR beta chains in a later analysis, and an independent cohort replicated the association.

Trimming removed 3 bases from V and 1 base from J; junction bases left unmatched: 7. CDR1 and CDR2 from the germline V gene are SQVTM and ANQGSEA. The CDR3 length is 16 residues. Each donor's status was that of a healthy bone marrow donor. This sequence joins TRBV29-1 and TRBJ2-7; 12 nucleotides line up with TRBD2. Sequencing input: PBMCs. This receptor was taken from a woman younger than 35 in good health and CMV-seropositive. Here the CDR3 DNA reads TGCAGCGTTGATGGTCTAGCGGGGGGGCGTTCCTACGAGCAGTACTTC. Its protein product is CSVDGLAGGRSYEQYF.